Each of the 21 T cell receptor beta chains below was sequenced from the same sample in a study of beta chain features in type 1 diabetes. Since all of the isolated RNA was reverse transcribed, expressed TCRB transcripts were what got sequenced. Only in-frame clones appear in the TCRdb table, and some are missing; sequencing was by immunoSEQ multiplex PCR. This sample has 400,000 to 500,000 clones, with about 15% found just once. Material: naive CD4+ T cells from blood. Source of these receptors: a young man in good health.

In its sample, this clone was seen a few times. The chain combines TRBV25-1 with TRBJ2-3, with D unclear. The CDR3 runs 12 residues. Trimming took off 6 bases at V and 5 bases at J, with 9 bases between the two ends. CDR1 and CDR2 (germline): MGHDK, SYGVNS. Written as DNA, the CDR3 is TGTGCCAGCAGGACCTGGGGAGATACGCAGTATTTT. Its translation is CASRTWGDTQYF.

This clone was counted only a few times. The chain joins TRBV5-1 to TRBJ2-7, with D possibly matching TRBD2 (5 bases). CDR3 length equals 14 residues. Trimming cost V 4 bases and J 3 bases, with 14 bases left between them. The V gene's germline CDR1 is SGHRS and CDR2 YFSETQ. The CDR3 reads CASSPGIQSYEQYF. CDR3 DNA: TGCGCCAGCAGCCCGGGGATACAGAGCTACGAGCAGTACTTC. Filled out from reference TRBV5-1 and TRBJ2-7, the complete variable domain reads KAGVTQTPRYLIKTRGQQVTLSCSPISGHRSVSWYQQTPGQGLQFLFEYFSETQRNKGNFPGRFSGRQFSNSRSEMNVSTLELGDSALYLCASSPGIQSYEQYFGPGTRLTVT.

This clone was seen a few times. This chain links TRBV18 with TRBJ1-2; D not resolved. Germline V CDR1 and CDR2: KGHSH, LQKENI. The CDR3 is 15 amino acids. Trimming stripped 3 bases from V and 3 bases from J, with 14 bases between. In DNA, the CDR3 is TGTGCCAGCTCACCGACGATGGATGGAGACTATGGCTACACCTTC. It encodes CASSPTMDGDYGYTF.

J is TRBJ1-1 and V is TRBV15; possible D gene TRBD1, 5 bases. The CDR3 is made up of 15 amino acids. Germline lookup yields CDR1 LNHNV and CDR2 YYDKDF (reference sequence). Trimming stripped 0 bases from V and 2 bases from J, with 10 bases between. The CDR3 region has the DNA TGTGCCACCAGCAGAGAACAGGTCCCTAACACTGAAGCTTTCTTT. It encodes CATSREQVPNTEAFF.

The chain carries TRBV7-2 and TRBJ2-3, with 7 positions matching TRBD2. Germline V CDR1 and CDR2: SGHTA, FQGNSA. V lost 1 base, J lost 2 bases, and 12 bases stayed unmatched. The CDR3 spans 18 residues. The CDR3 here is CASSLGRSGGGATDTQYF. DNA of the CDR3: TGTGCCAGCAGCTTAGGGCGATCGGGCGGGGGAGCCACAGATACGCAGTATTTT.

In this sample, this clone turned up a few times. V and J are TRBV18 and TRBJ2-1; D might be TRBD1 (7 bases). The CDR3 is 17 residues long. Trimming removed 4 bases from V and 0 bases from J, with 16 bases in between. Germline CDR1 reads KGHSH; CDR2 reads LQKENI. For the CDR3, the DNA is TGTGCCAGCTCACTCCCTGGGAGGACAGGCTCCTACAATGAGCAGTTCTTC. It codes for CASSLPGRTGSYNEQFF.

This sequence joins TRBV5-1 and TRBJ2-2; 11 bases map to TRBD2. Germline V gives CDR1 SGHRS, CDR2 YFSETQ. This CDR3 has 15 amino acids. The V segment lost 4 bases and the J segment 2 bases; nucleotides outside the gene matches: 1. The CDR3 coding sequence is TGCGCCAGCAGCGGGACTAGCGGAAACACCGGGGAGCTGTTTTTT. It translates to CASSGTSGNTGELFF.

The V gene is TRBV7-9, the J gene TRBJ2-5; D is uncertain. The CDR3 consists of 16 residues. V lost 4 bases and J lost 2, with 17 bases in between. Per the germline V gene, CDR1 is SEHNR and CDR2 is FQNEAQ (reference sequence). The CDR3 region is CASSSRASREQETQYF. For the CDR3, the DNA is TGTGCCAGCAGCTCACGTGCTTCAAGGGAACAAGAGACCCAGTACTTC.

CDR3 in amino acids: CATSKEPLEAGHTQYF. CDR3 bases: TGTGCCACCAGCAAGGAACCGCTGGAGGCGGGGCATACGCAGTATTTT. V gene TRBV15 combines with J gene TRBJ2-3; tentative D call: TRBD2 (6 bases). This CDR3 contains 16 residues. V was clipped by 4 bases and J by 7 bases, with 21 bases between them. Germline CDR1 LNHNV, CDR2 YYDKDF (reference sequence).

V is TRBV6-5 and J is TRBJ2-7; D is uncertain. The V end lost 5 bases, the J end lost 2 bases, and 10 bases lay between the germline ends. CDR3 length: 13 amino acids. Looked up from germline, CDR1 is MNHEY and CDR2 is SVGAGI. The CDR3 sequence: CASSARGPYEQYV. The CDR3 region has the DNA TGTGCCAGCAGTGCCAGAGGCCCCTACGAGCAGTACGTC.

The chain uses TRBV15 and TRBJ1-1; 7 bases are shared with TRBD1. The CDR3 contains 16 residues. Germline assignment: CDR1 LNHNV and CDR2 YYDKDF (reference sequence). Trimming removed 5 bases from V and 3 bases from J; junction bases left unmatched: 12. In nucleotides, the CDR3 is TGTGCCACCAGCGGACGACAGGGTTGGTATGACACTGAAGCTTTCTTT. This gives the protein CATSGRQGWYDTEAFF.

The chain links TRBV11-3 to TRBJ2-1; D not certain. The germline V and J ends were trimmed by 3 bases and 5 bases, with 8 bases remaining between them. Germline CDR1 and CDR2: SGHNT and YENEEA. The CDR3 consists of 13 residues. CDR3 residues: CASSFLSNNEQFF. In DNA form, the CDR3 reads TGTGCCAGCAGCTTTCTATCAAACAATGAGCAGTTCTTC.

To note about this clone: The sample contains more than one DNA sequence encoding this CDR3. This chain connects TRBV5-6 to TRBJ1-2; D is ambiguous. The ends were cut back, 2 bases at V and 8 bases at J, with 10 bases in the middle. Germline values: CDR1 SGHDT, CDR2 YYEEEE. This CDR3 region has 12 residues. The CDR3 spells CASSLSTGGYTF. DNA for the CDR3: TGTGCCAGCAGCTTATCTACCGGCGGCTACACCTTC.

This sequence joins TRBV30 and TRBJ2-6, with 7 bases that match TRBD2. There are 16 residues in the CDR3. The germline CDR1 and CDR2 sequences are GTSNPN and SVGIG (reference sequence). The V and J ends lost 8 bases and 0 bases, in that order; junction bases with no gene match: 10. The DNA of the CDR3 is TGTGCCGGGGGGGGGAGGGAGAGCTCTGGGGCCAACGTCCTGACTTTC. Amino acid sequence: CAGGGRESSGANVLTF.

Details on this clone: Other nucleotide sequences in the sample specify the same CDR3. The chain joins TRBV27 to TRBJ1-2; no clear D gene. The CDR3 consists of 13 residues. Germline V CDR1 and CDR2: MNHEY, SMNVEV (reference sequence). Between the trimmed V and J ends, which lost 8 bases and 2 bases, there was a span of 12 bases. The CDR3 region has the DNA TGTGCCAGCTCGTTTCGGGAGAACTATGGCTACACCTTC. It encodes CASSFRENYGYTF.

This rearrangement joins TRBV10-3 to TRBJ1-1, with a weak D call TRBD1 (5 bases). This CDR3 has 13 amino acids. Between the trimmed V and J ends, which lost 7 bases and 2 bases, there was a span of 11 bases. In germline, CDR1 is ENHRY, CDR2 SYGVKD. Written as DNA, the CDR3 is TGTGCCATCAATGGGGGAGGAAACACTGAAGCTTTCTTT. Translated, it gives CAINGGGNTEAFF.

This clone was recorded a few times. J is TRBJ2-3 and V is TRBV28, with D perhaps matching TRBD2 (6 bases). The CDR3 has 17 amino acids. Trimming left V 6 bases short and J 0 bases short, with 19 bases between. Germline assignment: CDR1 MDHEN and CDR2 SYDVKM. This CDR3 is CASRPLGRGTSTDTQYF. The DNA of the CDR3 is TGTGCCAGCAGACCGTTAGGGCGGGGTACCAGCACAGATACGCAGTATTTT.

This clone has a handful of counts. V gene TRBV20-1 combines with J gene TRBJ2-7, with D possibly matching TRBD2 (6 bases). The CDR3 length is 11 residues. Germline loops: CDR1 DFQATT, CDR2 SNEGSKA (reference sequence). V was shortened by 6 bases and J by 7 bases, with 13 bases between the two germline ends. DNA of the CDR3: TGCAGTGCCGCCCCCCGGGGGGAGCAGTACGTC. This encodes CSAAPRGEQYV.

This clone was seen a handful of times. The genes are TRBV9 and TRBJ2-3; D unresolved. This CDR3 is built from 13 residues. Germline-derived CDR1 and CDR2 are SGDLS and YYNGEE. Trimming pared 3 bases from V and 4 bases from J, leaving 9 bases between. CDR3 coding DNA: TGTGCCAGCAGCGAGAGTGTCGCAGATACGCAGTATTTT. It yields the protein CASSESVADTQYF.

This clone has more than one count but fewer than ten. The genes are TRBV15 and TRBJ1-3; D is unresolved. Germline V CDR1 and CDR2: LNHNV, YYDKDF (reference sequence). The V and J ends lost 0 bases and 0 bases respectively, with 3 bases between them. The CDR3 covers 14 residues. The CDR3 region has the DNA TGTGCCACCAGCAGAGAAATCTCTGGAAACACCATATATTTT. The encoded protein is CATSREISGNTIYF. Variable domain in full (rest from reference TRBV15 and TRBJ1-3): DAMVIQNPRYQVTQFGKPVTLSCSQTLNHNVMYWYQQKSSQAPKLLFHYYDKDFNNEADTPDNFQSRRPNTSFCFLDIRSPGLGDTAMYLCATSREISGNTIYFGEGSWLTVV.

DNA of the CDR3: TGTGCCAGCAGCTTAGTCCGGCGTGGGCGGCCCCGTGAGACCCAGTACTTC. It encodes CASSLVRRGRPRETQYF. The chain carries TRBV7-8 and TRBJ2-5; D is ambiguous. Germline CDR1 and CDR2: SGHVS and FQNEAQ. With 1 base removed from V and 5 bases from J, the gap between germline ends came to 20 bases. The CDR3 consists of 17 residues.